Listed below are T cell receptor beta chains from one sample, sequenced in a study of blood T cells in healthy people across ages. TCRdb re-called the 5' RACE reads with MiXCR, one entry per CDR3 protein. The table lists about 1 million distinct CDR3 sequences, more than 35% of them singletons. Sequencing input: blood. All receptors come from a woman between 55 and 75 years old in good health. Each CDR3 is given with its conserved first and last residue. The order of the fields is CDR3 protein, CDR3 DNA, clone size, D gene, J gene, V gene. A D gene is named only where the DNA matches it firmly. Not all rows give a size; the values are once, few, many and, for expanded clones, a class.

CSARDLGDLGTYEQYF TGCAGTGCTAGAGATCTGGGGGATTTAGGGACCTACGAGCAGTACTTC NA NA TRBJ2-7 TRBV20-1
CASSQNIRTVTGANVLTF TGTGCCAGCAGCCAGAATATTAGGACGGTTACTGGGGCCAACGTCCTGACTTTC NA NA TRBJ2-6 TRBV28
CASREIADTEYF TGTGCCAGCAGAGAAATAGCAGATACGGAGTATTTT NA NA TRBJ2-3 TRBV12-3/TRBV12-4
CASSGGSEQYF TGTGCCAGCAGTGGGGGGTCGGAGCAGTACTTC NA NA TRBJ2-7 TRBV27
CASKRGVGETQYF TGTGCCAGCAAGCGGGGGGTCGGGGAGACCCAGTACTTC few TRBD2 TRBJ2-5 TRBV2
CASSQDLGIQETQYF TGTGCCAGCAGCCAGGATTTGGGAATCCAAGAGACCCAGTACTTC NA NA TRBJ2-5 TRBV5-6
CASSGLEHEQFF TGTGCCAGCAGCGGCCTAGAGCATGAGCAGTTCTTC NA NA TRBJ2-1 TRBV11-2
CASSLYGTPLRKQFF TGTGCCAGCAGCTTATACGGGACTCCATTACGCAAGCAGTTCTTC NA NA TRBJ2-1 TRBV7-6
CASSLGASGPSYEQYF TGTGCCAGCAGCTTAGGGGCTAGCGGGCCCTCCTACGAGCAGTACTTC few TRBD2 TRBJ2-7 TRBV7-2
CAISGSGGPYGYTF TGCGCCATCAGTGGATCAGGGGGACCATATGGCTACACCTTC NA TRBD1 TRBJ1-2 TRBV10-3
CASSYGQVSNYGYTF TGTGCCAGCAGCTATGGACAGGTTTCTAACTATGGCTACACCTTC NA TRBD1 TRBJ1-2 TRBV5-6
CAIRKQGRANYGYTF TGTGCCATCAGGAAACAGGGCCGAGCTAACTATGGCTACACCTTC few NA TRBJ1-2 TRBV10-3
CASSLVSLAGKSSVDNSPLHF TGTGCCAGCAGCTTAGTGAGTCTGGCAGGGAAATCGTCGGTAGATAATTCACCCCTCCACTTT few NA TRBJ1-6 TRBV7-6
CSVEGGQDDSYEQYF TGCAGCGTTGAGGGGGGACAGGATGACTCCTACGAGCAGTACTTC few TRBD1 TRBJ2-7 TRBV29-1
CASSALTGTGGRYGYTF TGTGCCAGCAGCGCTCTAACCGGGACAGGGGGAAGATATGGCTACACCTTC NA TRBD1 TRBJ1-2 TRBV11-2
CASSYGQGVGEQYF TGTGCCAGCAGTTACGGGCAGGGAGTCGGCGAGCAGTACTTC few NA TRBJ2-7 TRBV6-2/TRBV6-3
CASSISGKDEQYF TGTGCCAGCAGCATCTCAGGGAAGGACGAGCAGTACTTC few NA TRBJ2-7 TRBV9
CASSFSQWNTEAFF TGTGCCAGCAGCTTTTCACAGTGGAACACTGAAGCTTTCTTT NA NA TRBJ1-1 TRBV7-8
CASSPQLPGELFF TGTGCCAGCAGTCCCCAGCTCCCCGGGGAGCTGTTTTTT NA NA TRBJ2-2 TRBV6-5
CASSPDLAGGVNEQFF TGTGCCAGCAGTCCCGACCTAGCGGGAGGGGTAAATGAGCAGTTCTTC once TRBD2 TRBJ2-1 TRBV27
CASGPGQGVLDTGELFF TGTGCTAGTGGCCCGGGACAGGGGGTCCTGGACACCGGGGAGCTGTTTTTT once TRBD1 TRBJ2-2 TRBV12-5
CASSLPAGTGYTF TGTGCCAGCAGCTTACCGGCAGGGACAGGCTACACCTTC few NA TRBJ1-2 TRBV7-2
CSAPGLNEQYF TGCAGTGCCCCGGGGCTCAACGAGCAGTACTTC NA NA TRBJ2-7 TRBV20-1
CASSQDRDNYNEQFF TGTGCCAGCAGCCAAGATAGGGACAACTACAATGAGCAGTTCTTC few NA TRBJ2-1 TRBV3-1
CSVEADQETQYF TGCAGCGTTGAAGCGGACCAAGAGACCCAGTACTTC once NA TRBJ2-5 TRBV29-1
CASSPTAGVYVQYF TGTGCCAGCAGCCCTACCGCAGGGGTCTATGTGCAGTACTTC NA NA TRBJ2-7 TRBV7-3
CASSPFSGTNTEAFF TGTGCCAGCAGCCCCTTCTCAGGGACAAACACTGAAGCTTTCTTT NA NA TRBJ1-1 TRBV7-9
CASSQEGRGEKLFF TGTGCCAGCAGCCAAGAGGGCAGGGGTGAAAAACTGTTTTTT NA NA TRBJ1-4 TRBV3-1
CASSLGGTVAKNIQYF TGTGCCAGCAGTTTAGGGGGGACAGTAGCCAAAAACATTCAGTACTTC NA TRBD1 TRBJ2-4 TRBV12-3/TRBV12-4
CASSWKPGYTDTQYF TGCGCCAGCAGCTGGAAACCGGGGTACACAGATACGCAGTATTTT NA NA TRBJ2-3 TRBV5-1
CASSGGYYNEQYF TGTGCCAGTAGTGGAGGGTACTACAATGAGCAGTACTTC NA NA TRBJ2-7 TRBV7-3
CASSLGARVYEQYF TGTGCCAGCAGCTTAGGCGCCAGAGTCTACGAGCAGTACTTC few NA TRBJ2-7 TRBV7-9
CSVPGQGILYGYTF TGCAGCGTGCCGGGACAGGGGATACTCTATGGCTACACCTTC few TRBD1 TRBJ1-2 TRBV29-1
CASLGSYNEQFF TGTGCCAGCTTGGGCTCCTACAATGAGCAGTTCTTC NA NA TRBJ2-1 TRBV27
CASRKTAYGYTF TGTGCCAGCAGGAAAACAGCCTATGGCTACACCTTC NA NA TRBJ1-2 TRBV5-6
CASSPEREGEAFF TGTGCCAGCAGCCCGGAGAGGGAAGGGGAAGCTTTCTTT NA NA TRBJ1-1 TRBV11-1
CASSETGTLYGYTF TGTGCCAGCAGCGAAACAGGGACCCTCTATGGCTACACCTTC few NA TRBJ1-2 TRBV12-3/TRBV12-4
CASSPGGYNSPLHF TGCGCCAGCTCCCCCGGGGGTTATAATTCACCCCTCCACTTT NA NA TRBJ1-6 TRBV5-1
CASSWALGSGRTEQYF TGTGCCAGCAGTTGGGCTCTTGGTAGCGGGAGGACGGAGCAGTACTTC NA TRBD2 TRBJ2-7 TRBV12-3/TRBV12-4
CASSLDPLKAEAFF TGTGCCAGCAGCTTAGACCCCCTGAAGGCGGAAGCTTTCTTT NA NA TRBJ1-1 TRBV11-2
CASRRLAGEYGEQFF TGTGCCAGCAGACGACTAGCGGGAGAGTATGGTGAGCAGTTCTTC NA TRBD2 TRBJ2-1 TRBV2
CAHRGGGTETQYF TGTGCCCACCGTGGCGGGGGTACAGAGACCCAGTACTTC few TRBD2 TRBJ2-5 TRBV28
CASSQEIGSLAGGSTDTQYF TGTGCCAGCAGCCAAGAAATAGGGAGCCTAGCGGGAGGGAGCACAGATACGCAGTATTTT few TRBD2 TRBJ2-3 TRBV4-2
CSATRRVGTEAFF TGCAGTGCTACCAGACGGGTGGGAACTGAAGCTTTCTTT NA NA TRBJ1-1 TRBV20-1
CSAATGTRYEQYF TGCAGTGCGGCCACAGGGACCCGGTACGAGCAGTACTTC NA NA TRBJ2-7 TRBV20-1
CASSLTSGNPYNEQFF TGTGCCAGCAGCTTAACTAGCGGGAATCCCTACAATGAGCAGTTCTTC few TRBD2 TRBJ2-1 TRBV3-1
CSASRLASSYEQYF TGCAGTGCTAGTCGGCTAGCGAGCTCCTACGAGCAGTACTTC NA NA TRBJ2-7 TRBV20-1
CASRGRTSANTEAFF TGTGCCAGCAGGGGGCGAACCAGCGCGAACACTGAAGCTTTCTTT NA NA TRBJ1-1 TRBV25-1
CASSPGTGGNWKAFF TGTGCCAGCAGCCCCGGGACAGGGGGCAACTGGAAAGCTTTCTTT NA TRBD1 TRBJ1-1 TRBV7-8
CTSSQGTGGSSPLHF TGCACCAGCAGCCAGGGGACAGGGGGAAGTTCACCCCTCCACTTT NA TRBD1 TRBJ1-6 TRBV5-1
CASSSLGGRETQYF TGTGCCAGCAGCTCCCTGGGCGGGAGAGAGACCCAGTACTTC NA TRBD2 TRBJ2-5 TRBV27
CASSSGTRRTDTQYF TGTGCCAGCAGTTCCGGGACGCGGCGCACAGATACGCAGTATTTT few NA TRBJ2-3 TRBV28
CASSSPGNTEAFF TGTGCCAGCAGCTCCCCGGGTAACACTGAAGCTTTCTTT NA NA TRBJ1-1 TRBV7-2
CASSLSRGGEKLFF TGTGCCAGCAGTTTATCGCGAGGAGGAGAAAAACTGTTTTTT NA NA TRBJ1-4 TRBV27
CASSLREGRTGELFF TGTGCCAGCAGCTTGAGAGAAGGAAGAACCGGGGAGCTGTTTTTT NA NA TRBJ2-2 TRBV7-3
CASSKGGGGSYNEQFF TGCGCCAGCAGCAAAGGGGGCGGGGGCTCCTACAATGAGCAGTTCTTC NA NA TRBJ2-1 TRBV5-1
CASSVDHGQGQTQYF TGTGCCAGCAGCGTAGACCACGGACAGGGACAGACCCAGTACTTC NA TRBD1 TRBJ2-5 TRBV9
CASTLSGASGANVLTF TGTGCCAGCACCCTCAGCGGGGCCTCTGGGGCCAACGTCCTGACTTTC NA TRBD2 TRBJ2-6 TRBV7-9